These T cell receptor beta chains were read from a single sample in a study of cytomegalovirus exposure and HLA in healthy donors. Using immunoSEQ multiplex PCR, the repertoire was profiled, and TCRdb retains in-frame clones only, with some absent. The table has about 140,000 clones, 85% to 90% seen once. The source material was PBMCs. These receptors were collected from a young woman in good health and CMV-seronegative. CDR3s include the opening cysteine and the closing phenylalanine or tryptophan. D genes are given only for firm matches. A row's size may be missing; if present it is once, few, many or a size class.

>.|15|.|TRBV28|.
CASSLRTDTAGEQYF
>TRBJ1-4|16|.|TRBV6-6|.
CASRWGQLATNEKLFF
>TRBJ1-4|13|.|TRBV19|.
CASSQRFNEKLFF
>TRBJ2-2|16|TRBD2|TRBV6-6|.
CASSYLSGGEDGELFF
>TRBJ1-4|15|.|TRBV7-8|.
CASRPGRRGNEKLFF
>TRBJ2-1|18|.|TRBV7-2|.
CASSPASTRRGSYNEQFF
>TRBJ1-1|13|.|TRBV7-2|.
CASSWGGGTEAFF
>TRBJ1-1|15|.|TRBV28|.
CASSLRVGRAPEAFF
>TRBJ2-3|16|TRBD2|TRBV7-2|once
CASSLASSGYTDTQYF
>TRBJ2-7|15|TRBD2|TRBV28|.
CASSSLAGVRYEQYF
>TRBJ2-7|14|.|TRBV19|few
CASRPGLYSYEQYF
>TRBJ2-7|15|.|TRBV28|.
CASSLTASGGYEQYF
>TRBJ2-1|16|TRBD2|TRBV7-9|.
CASQTGTSGIYNEQFF
>TRBJ2-7|17|.|TRBV21-1|.
CASSKLPQGKSSYEQYF
>TRBJ1-1|12|.|TRBV5-8|.
CASGKDTRKAFF
>TRBJ2-5|15|.|TRBV5-1|.
CASSLVQGVGETQYF
>TRBJ2-3|13|TRBD1|TRBV2|.
CAVGTGGRDTQYF
>TRBJ1-3|15|TRBD1|TRBV28|.
CASSDFGTGGNTIYF
>TRBJ1-5|19|TRBD1|TRBV6-1|.
CASSGRQGARRFSNQPQHF
>TRBJ2-2|15|.|TRBV28|.
CATLAGTVNTGELFF
>TRBJ2-7|15|TRBD2|TRBV7-9|.
CSSSLGLVFPYEQYF
>TRBJ2-7|17|.|TRBV27|.
CASSPRWMQKARGEQYF
>TRBJ1-5|15|.|TRBV27|.
CASSPGSYSNQPQHF
>TRBJ1-2|14|.|TRBV5-1|.
CASSLAGVEYGYTF
>TRBJ2-6|16|.|TRBV5-1|few
CASSWRTASGANVLTF
>TRBJ2-1|12|TRBD2|TRBV4-3|once
CASSNLGGEQFF
>TRBJ2-2|18|TRBD2|TRBV4-2|.
CASSTGGLAGDRTGELFF